The clone carrying this TCR beta chain was observed a few times. The sample belongs to a study of shared clonotypes between healthy human individuals. Study overall: The study drew on two women and three men aged 18 to 49 as donors.

Unsorted PBMC replicate PCRs drew on about 0.3 ug DNA, representing 25,000 to 30,000 T cell genomes. Profiled with immunoSEQ multiplex PCR; TCRdb holds only in-frame clones, not every one. The sample contains roughly 480,000 clones, 79% of which appear only once. From germline, CDR1 is SGHAT and CDR2 FQNNGV. The V and J ends lost 7 bases and 1 base respectively, with 12 bases between them. The CDR3 has 14 residues. The sequence was obtained from a woman between 35 and 50 years old in good health. Some clones in this sample may be carry-over from other donors' samples. Sequencing was performed on PBMCs. The chain combines TRBV11-2 with TRBJ2-3, with D uncertain. CDR3 DNA sequence: TGTGCCAGCAACCCATCCGGAGGCACAGATACGCAGTATTTT. It yields the protein CASNPSGGTDTQYF. Supplemented by reference TRBV11-2 and TRBJ2-3, the full variable domain reads EAGVAQSPRYKIIEKRQSVAFWCNPISGHATLYWYQQILGQGPKLLIQFQNNGVVDDSQLPKDRFSAERLKGVDSTLKIQPAKLEDSAVYLCASNPSGGTDTQYFGPGTRLTVL.